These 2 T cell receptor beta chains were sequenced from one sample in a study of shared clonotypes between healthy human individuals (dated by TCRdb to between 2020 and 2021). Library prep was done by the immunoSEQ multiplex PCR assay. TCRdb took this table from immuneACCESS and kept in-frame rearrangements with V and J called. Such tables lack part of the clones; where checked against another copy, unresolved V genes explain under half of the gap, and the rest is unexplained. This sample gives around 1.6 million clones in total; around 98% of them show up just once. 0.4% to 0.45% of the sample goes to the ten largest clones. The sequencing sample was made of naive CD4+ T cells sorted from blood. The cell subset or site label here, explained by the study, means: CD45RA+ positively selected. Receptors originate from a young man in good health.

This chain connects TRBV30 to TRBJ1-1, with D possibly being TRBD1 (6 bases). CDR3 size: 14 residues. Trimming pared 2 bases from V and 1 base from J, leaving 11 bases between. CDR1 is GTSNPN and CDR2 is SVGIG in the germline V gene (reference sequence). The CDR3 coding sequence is TGTGCCTGGAGTTCAACAGGGAGGAACACTGAAGCTTTCTTT. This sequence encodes CAWSSTGRNTEAFF.

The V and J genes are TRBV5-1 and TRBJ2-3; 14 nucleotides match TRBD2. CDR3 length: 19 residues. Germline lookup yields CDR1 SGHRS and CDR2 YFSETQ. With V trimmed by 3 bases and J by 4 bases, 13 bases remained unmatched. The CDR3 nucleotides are TGCGCCAGCAGCTCCGGACTAGCGGGAGGAGGTATCAAGGCAGATACGCAGTATTTT. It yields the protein CASSSGLAGGGIKADTQYF.